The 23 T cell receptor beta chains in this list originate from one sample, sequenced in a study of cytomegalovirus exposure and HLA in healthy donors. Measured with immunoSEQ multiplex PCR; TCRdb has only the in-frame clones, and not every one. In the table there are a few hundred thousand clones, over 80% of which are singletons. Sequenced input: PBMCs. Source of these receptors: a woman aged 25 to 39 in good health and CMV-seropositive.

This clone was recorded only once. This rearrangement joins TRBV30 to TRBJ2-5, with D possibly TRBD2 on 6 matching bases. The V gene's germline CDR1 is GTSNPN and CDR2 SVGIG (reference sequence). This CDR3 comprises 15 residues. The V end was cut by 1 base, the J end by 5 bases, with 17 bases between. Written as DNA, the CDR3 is TGTGCCTGGAGTGGAGATAGCGGAGAGGGGGAGACCCAGTACTTC. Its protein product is CAWSGDSGEGETQYF.

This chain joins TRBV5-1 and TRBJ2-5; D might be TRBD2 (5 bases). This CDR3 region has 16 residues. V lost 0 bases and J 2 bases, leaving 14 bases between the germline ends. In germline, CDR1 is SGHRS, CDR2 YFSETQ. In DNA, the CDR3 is TGCGCCAGCAGCTTGGTTGGGAGTGGTCGACAAGAGACCCAGTACTTC. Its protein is CASSLVGSGRQETQYF. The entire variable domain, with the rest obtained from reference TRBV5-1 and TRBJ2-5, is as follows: KAGVTQTPRYLIKTRGQQVTLSCSPISGHRSVSWYQQTPGQGLQFLFEYFSETQRNKGNFPGRFSGRQFSNSRSEMNVSTLELGDSALYLCASSLVGSGRQETQYFGPGTRLLVL.

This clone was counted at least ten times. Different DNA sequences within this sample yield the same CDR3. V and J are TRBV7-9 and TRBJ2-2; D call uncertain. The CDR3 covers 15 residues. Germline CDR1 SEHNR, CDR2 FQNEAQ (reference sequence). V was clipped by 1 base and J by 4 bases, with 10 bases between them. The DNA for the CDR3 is TGTGCCAGCAGCTTAGTCGAACTGGGCACCGGGGAGCTGTTTTTT. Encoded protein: CASSLVELGTGELFF.

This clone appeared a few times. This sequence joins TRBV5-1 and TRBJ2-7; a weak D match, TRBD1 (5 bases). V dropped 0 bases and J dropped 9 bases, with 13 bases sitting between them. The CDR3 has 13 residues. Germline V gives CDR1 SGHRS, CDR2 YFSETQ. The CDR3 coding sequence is TGCGCCAGCAGCTTGGAAAGGGGCGACGGGCAGTACTTC. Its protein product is CASSLERGDGQYF.

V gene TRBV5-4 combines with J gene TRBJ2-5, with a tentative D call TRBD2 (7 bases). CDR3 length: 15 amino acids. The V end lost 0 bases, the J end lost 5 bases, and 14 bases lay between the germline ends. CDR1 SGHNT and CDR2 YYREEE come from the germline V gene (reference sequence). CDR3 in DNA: TGTGCCAGCAGCTTGGATGGGGGGGGCGCGGAGACCCAGTACTTC. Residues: CASSLDGGGAETQYF.

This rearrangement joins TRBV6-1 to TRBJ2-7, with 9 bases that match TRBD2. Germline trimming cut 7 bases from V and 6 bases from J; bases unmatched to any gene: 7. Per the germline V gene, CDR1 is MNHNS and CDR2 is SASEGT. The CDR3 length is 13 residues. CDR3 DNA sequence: TGTGCCAGCACCCTAGCGGGGTCGGGCGAGCAGTACTTC. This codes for CASTLAGSGEQYF.

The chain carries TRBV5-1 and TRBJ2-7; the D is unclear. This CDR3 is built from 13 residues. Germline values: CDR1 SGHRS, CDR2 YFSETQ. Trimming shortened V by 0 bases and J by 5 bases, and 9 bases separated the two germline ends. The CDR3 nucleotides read TGCGCCAGCAGCTTGGAATTCGGCGACGAGCAGTACTTC. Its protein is CASSLEFGDEQYF.

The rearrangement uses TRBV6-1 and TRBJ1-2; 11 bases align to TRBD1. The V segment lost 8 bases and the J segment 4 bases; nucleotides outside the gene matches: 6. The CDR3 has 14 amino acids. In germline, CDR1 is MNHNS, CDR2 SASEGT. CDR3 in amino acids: CASSGQGASYGYTF. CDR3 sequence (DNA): TGTGCCAGCTCCGGACAGGGGGCAAGCTATGGCTACACCTTC.

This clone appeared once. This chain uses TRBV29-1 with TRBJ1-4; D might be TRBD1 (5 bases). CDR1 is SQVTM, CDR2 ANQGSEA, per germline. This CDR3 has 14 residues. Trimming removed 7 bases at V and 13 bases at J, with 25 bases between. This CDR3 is CSAGIGSPWGLLFF. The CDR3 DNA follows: TGCAGCGCAGGGATCGGGTCACCCTGGGGCCTACTGTTTTTT.

CDR3 coding DNA: TGCGCCAGCAGCGGAGGACAGGGGATGAACACTGAAGCTTTCTTT. It yields the protein CASSGGQGMNTEAFF. The gene calls are TRBV5-1 and TRBJ1-1, with 9 nucleotides matching TRBD1. Germline V lookup: CDR1 SGHRS, CDR2 YFSETQ. With V trimmed by 4 bases and J by 0 bases, 4 bases remained unmatched. This CDR3 comprises 15 residues.

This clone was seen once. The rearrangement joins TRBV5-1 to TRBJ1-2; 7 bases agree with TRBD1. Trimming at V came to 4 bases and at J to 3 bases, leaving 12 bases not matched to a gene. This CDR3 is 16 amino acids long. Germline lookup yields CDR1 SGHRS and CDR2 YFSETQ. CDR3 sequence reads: CASSTSGGGMDYGYTF. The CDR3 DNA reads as TGCGCCAGCAGCACCTCAGGGGGGGGCATGGACTATGGCTACACCTTC.

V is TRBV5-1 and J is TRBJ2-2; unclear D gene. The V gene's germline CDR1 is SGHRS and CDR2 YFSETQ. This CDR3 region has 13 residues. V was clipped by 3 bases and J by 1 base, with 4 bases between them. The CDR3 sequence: CASSSMNTGELFF. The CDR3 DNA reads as TGCGCCAGCAGCTCGATGAACACCGGGGAGCTGTTTTTT. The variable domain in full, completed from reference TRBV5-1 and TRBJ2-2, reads KAGVTQTPRYLIKTRGQQVTLSCSPISGHRSVSWYQQTPGQGLQFLFEYFSETQRNKGNFPGRFSGRQFSNSRSEMNVSTLELGDSALYLCASSSMNTGELFFGEGSRLTVL.

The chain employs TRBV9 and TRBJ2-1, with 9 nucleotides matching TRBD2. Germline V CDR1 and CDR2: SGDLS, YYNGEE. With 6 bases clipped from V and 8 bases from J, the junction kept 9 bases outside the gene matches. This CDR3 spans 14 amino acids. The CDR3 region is CASNLAGRGDEQFF. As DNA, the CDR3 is TGTGCCAGCAATCTAGCGGGAAGGGGGGATGAGCAGTTCTTC.

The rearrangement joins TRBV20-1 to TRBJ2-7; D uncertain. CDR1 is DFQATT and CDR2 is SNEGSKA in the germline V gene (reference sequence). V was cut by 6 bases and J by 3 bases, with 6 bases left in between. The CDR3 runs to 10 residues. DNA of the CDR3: TGCAGTGCCAACCTCTACGAGCAGTACTTC. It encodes CSANLYEQYF.

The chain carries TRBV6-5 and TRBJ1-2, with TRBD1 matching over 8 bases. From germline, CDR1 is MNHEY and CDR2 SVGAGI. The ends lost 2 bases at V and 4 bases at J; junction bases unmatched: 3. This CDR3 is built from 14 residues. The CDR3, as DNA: TGTGCCAGCAGTTACACAGGGGGAAGCTATGGCTACACCTTC. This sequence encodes CASSYTGGSYGYTF.

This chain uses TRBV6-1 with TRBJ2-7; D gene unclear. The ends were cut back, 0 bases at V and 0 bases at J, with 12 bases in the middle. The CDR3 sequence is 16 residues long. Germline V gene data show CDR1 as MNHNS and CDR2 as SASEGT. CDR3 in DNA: TGTGCCAGCAGTGAAGCGGTAACCCCGGGCTCCTACGAGCAGTACTTC. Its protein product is CASSEAVTPGSYEQYF.

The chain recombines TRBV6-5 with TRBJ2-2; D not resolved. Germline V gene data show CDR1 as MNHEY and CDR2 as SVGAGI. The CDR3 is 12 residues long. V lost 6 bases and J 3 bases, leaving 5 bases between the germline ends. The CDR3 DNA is TGTGCCAGCAGAGAGGACACCGGGGAGCTGTTTTTT. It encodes CASREDTGELFF.

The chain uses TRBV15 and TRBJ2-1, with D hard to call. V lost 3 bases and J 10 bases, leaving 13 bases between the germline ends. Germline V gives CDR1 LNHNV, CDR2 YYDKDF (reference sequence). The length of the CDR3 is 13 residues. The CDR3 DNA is TGTGCCACCAGCAGTACAAAAATTAGAGAGCAGTTCTTC. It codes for CATSSTKIREQFF.

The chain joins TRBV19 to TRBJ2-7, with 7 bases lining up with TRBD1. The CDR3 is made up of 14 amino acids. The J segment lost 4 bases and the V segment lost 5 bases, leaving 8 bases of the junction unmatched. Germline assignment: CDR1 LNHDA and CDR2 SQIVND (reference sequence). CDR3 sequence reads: CASSHGDSLYEQYF. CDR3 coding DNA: TGTGCCAGTAGTCACGGGGACAGTCTTTACGAGCAGTACTTC.

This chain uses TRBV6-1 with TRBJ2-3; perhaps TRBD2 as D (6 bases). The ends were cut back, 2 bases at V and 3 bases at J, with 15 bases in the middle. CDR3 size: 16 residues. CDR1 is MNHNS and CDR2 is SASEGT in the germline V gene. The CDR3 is CASSEYSGEGTDTQYF. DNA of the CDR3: TGTGCCAGCAGTGAATATTCGGGAGAAGGAACAGATACGCAGTATTTT.

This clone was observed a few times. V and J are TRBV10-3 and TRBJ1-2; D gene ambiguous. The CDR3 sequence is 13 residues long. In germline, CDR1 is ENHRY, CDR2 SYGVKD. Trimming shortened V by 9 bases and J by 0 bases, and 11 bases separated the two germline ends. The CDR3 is CAITEHANYGYTF. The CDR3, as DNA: TGTGCCATAACCGAACATGCTAACTATGGCTACACCTTC.

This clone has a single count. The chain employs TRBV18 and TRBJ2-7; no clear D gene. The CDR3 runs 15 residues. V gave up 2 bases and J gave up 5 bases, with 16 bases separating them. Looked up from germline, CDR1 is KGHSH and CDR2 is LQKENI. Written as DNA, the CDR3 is TGTGCCAGCTCACCAGGCTCCCCCCGGGCTCACGAGCAGTACTTC. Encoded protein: CASSPGSPRAHEQYF.

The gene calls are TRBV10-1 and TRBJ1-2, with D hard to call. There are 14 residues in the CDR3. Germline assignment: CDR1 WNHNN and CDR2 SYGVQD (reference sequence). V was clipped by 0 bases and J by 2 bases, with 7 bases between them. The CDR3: CASSESPRNYGYTF. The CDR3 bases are TGCGCCAGCAGTGAGTCCCCCAGAAACTATGGCTACACCTTC.